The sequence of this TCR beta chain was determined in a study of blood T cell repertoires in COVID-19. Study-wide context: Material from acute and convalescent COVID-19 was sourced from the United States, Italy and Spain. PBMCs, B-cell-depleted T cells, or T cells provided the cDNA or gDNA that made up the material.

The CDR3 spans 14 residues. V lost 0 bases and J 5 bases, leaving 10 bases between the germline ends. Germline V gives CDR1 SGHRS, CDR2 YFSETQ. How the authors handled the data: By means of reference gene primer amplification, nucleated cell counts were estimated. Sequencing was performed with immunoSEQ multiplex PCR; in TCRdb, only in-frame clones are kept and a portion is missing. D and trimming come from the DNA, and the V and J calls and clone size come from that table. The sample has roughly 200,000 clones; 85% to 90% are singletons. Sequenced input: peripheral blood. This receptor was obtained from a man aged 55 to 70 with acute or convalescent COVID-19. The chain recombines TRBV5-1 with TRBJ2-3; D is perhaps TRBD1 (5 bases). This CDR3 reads CASSLVGQGDTQYF. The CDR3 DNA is TGCGCCAGCAGCTTGGTGGGGCAGGGAGATACGCAGTATTTT.